These 20 T cell receptor beta chains were sequenced from one sample in a study of blood T cell repertoires in COVID-19. Clones were sequenced by immunoSEQ multiplex PCR, and TCRdb holds only the in-frame ones, with some missing. The sample contains tens of thousands of clones, 84% of which appear only once. The material sequenced was peripheral blood. All receptors derive from a man aged 55 to 70 with COVID-19, enrolled during active disease.

The chain couples TRBV29-1 to TRBJ1-5, with 9 bases identical to TRBD1. Germline loops: CDR1 SQVTM, CDR2 ANQGSEA. With 5 bases clipped from V and 6 bases from J, the junction kept 8 bases outside the gene matches. The CDR3 consists of 14 residues. The CDR3 DNA is TGCAGCGTTCTACGGACAGGGGAGGGTCAGCCCCAGCATTTT. This translates into CSVLRTGEGQPQHF.

The chain links TRBV5-3 to TRBJ2-3, with a possible D match to TRBD2 (6 bases). TRBV5-3 is annotated as an ORF whose role is uncertain. The germline V and J ends were trimmed by 4 bases and 0 bases, with 21 bases remaining between them. The CDR3 sequence is 18 residues long. CDR3: CARSPTSHWLDSTDTQYF. The CDR3 nucleotides are TGTGCCAGAAGCCCGACTAGTCATTGGTTGGATAGCACAGATACGCAGTATTTT.

The chain employs TRBV24-1 and TRBJ2-3, with 7 positions matching TRBD2. CDR3 size: 16 residues. V lost 0 bases and J lost 0; bases outside the gene matches: 2. Germline lookup yields CDR1 KGHDR and CDR2 SFDVKD. This CDR3 reads CATSDLGGGSTDTQYF. In DNA form, the CDR3 reads TGTGCCACCAGTGATTTGGGGGGGGGTAGCACAGATACGCAGTATTTT.

The chain carries TRBV6-1 and TRBJ2-7; 7 nucleotides line up with TRBD2. There are 17 residues in the CDR3. V gave up 2 bases and J gave up 4 bases; unmatched junction bases: 14. Germline CDR1 and CDR2: MNHNS and SASEGT. The CDR3 DNA reads as TGTGCCAGCAGTGAAACCTTAAGGGGAGCGGGATCGTACGAGCAGTACTTC. This encodes CASSETLRGAGSYEQYF.

This clone was seen more than once but under ten times. The V and J genes are TRBV9 and TRBJ1-2; D is unresolved. The CDR3 loop spans 12 amino acids. The germline V gene has CDR1 SGDLS and CDR2 YYNGEE. The ends were cut back, 3 bases at V and 10 bases at J, with 13 bases in the middle. The CDR3 nucleotides read TGTGCCAGCAGCGCCTTAGACACCTACTACACCTTC. Its protein product is CASSALDTYYTF.

The chain has TRBV18 and TRBJ1-1; D uncertain. The CDR3 spans 14 residues. Germline-derived CDR1 and CDR2 are KGHSH and LQKENI. V was trimmed by 5 bases and J by 3 bases, leaving 13 bases between them. CDR3 in amino acids: CASSTIERDTEAFF. The CDR3 DNA sequence: TGTGCCAGCTCAACGATCGAGCGCGACACTGAAGCTTTCTTT.

This chain uses TRBV2 with TRBJ2-1, with 7 bases matching TRBD2. V gave up 6 bases and J gave up 8 bases; unmatched junction bases: 13. The CDR3 length is 15 residues. Germline V gives CDR1 SNHLY, CDR2 FYNNEI. DNA of the CDR3: TGTGCCAGCAGCGAAAGCGCGGGGGAGTGGGATGAGCAGTTCTTC. The encoded protein is CASSESAGEWDEQFF.

This chain links TRBV11-2 with TRBJ2-2; 7 nucleotides align to TRBD1. V lost 5 bases, J lost 2 bases, and 11 bases stayed unmatched. Looked up from germline, CDR1 is SGHAT and CDR2 is FQNNGV. This CDR3 is 17 amino acids long. CDR3 DNA: TGTGCCAGCAGCCGGACGTACAGGGGACGAAACACCGGGGAGCTGTTTTTT. It encodes CASSRTYRGRNTGELFF.

In nucleotides, the CDR3 is TGTGCCAGCAGCCAACTTCGGACTAGGGACTACAATGAGCAGTTCTTC. It yields the protein CASSQLRTRDYNEQFF. The rearrangement joins TRBV3-1 (or the pseudogene TRBV3-2) to TRBJ2-1, with 7 bases lining up with TRBD2. Trimming removed 2 bases from V and 3 bases from J; junction bases left unmatched: 7. The CDR3 length is 16 residues. The germline CDR1 and CDR2 sequences are LGHDT and YNNKEL (reference sequence).

DNA of the CDR3: TGTGCCAGCAGCCAAGATCCCCTGGACAGCTATGGCTACACCTTC. Residues: CASSQDPLDSYGYTF. The chain carries TRBV4-2 and TRBJ1-2; the D gene is possibly TRBD1 (6 bases). Between the trimmed V and J ends, which lost 0 bases and 4 bases, there was a span of 12 bases. Germline V gene lookup returns CDR1 LGHNA and CDR2 YNFKEQ. The CDR3 has 15 amino acids.

The genes are TRBV5-1 and TRBJ2-2; the D gene is possibly TRBD2 (5 bases). The CDR3 totals 18 residues. Trimming stripped 0 bases from V and 5 bases from J, with 20 bases between. Germline assignment: CDR1 SGHRS and CDR2 YFSETQ. The chain's CDR3 is CASSLARSYLERTGELFF. The CDR3 region has the DNA TGCGCCAGCAGCTTGGCCAGGAGCTATCTCGAGCGGACCGGGGAGCTGTTTTTT.

This chain connects TRBV5-1 to TRBJ1-2, with D perhaps matching TRBD1 (5 bases). Germline CDR1 SGHRS, CDR2 YFSETQ. The CDR3 consists of 14 residues. With 2 bases removed from V and 5 bases from J, the gap between germline ends came to 13 bases. The CDR3 loop is CASSFIGGIYGYTF. CDR3 in DNA: TGCGCCAGCAGCTTTATCGGGGGAATATATGGCTACACCTTC.

This clone was seen more than once but under ten times. V and J are TRBV15 and TRBJ2-7; possibly TRBD2 for D (6 bases). Germline CDR1 is LNHNV and CDR2 is YYDKDF (reference sequence). V was cut by 3 bases and J by 7 bases, with 16 bases left in between. This CDR3 has 14 amino acids. The CDR3 DNA sequence: TGTGCCACCAGCAGCAGAAGAACGGGGGTGGAGCAGTACTTC. Translated: CATSSRRTGVEQYF.

This chain joins TRBV11-3 and TRBJ2-7; D unresolved. The CDR3 totals 13 residues. Germline CDR1 and CDR2: SGHNT and YENEEA. V dropped 1 base and J dropped 6 bases, with 10 bases sitting between them. The CDR3 region has the DNA TGTGCCAGCAGCTTAGCGGGTAGAGGCGAGCAGTACTTC. Residues: CASSLAGRGEQYF.

The gene calls are TRBV7-9 and TRBJ1-4; TRBD1 is a possible D gene (5 bases). Trimming removed 8 bases at V and 8 bases at J, with 15 bases between. The germline V gene encodes CDR1 SEHNR and CDR2 FQNEAQ (reference sequence). The CDR3 is 13 residues long. The CDR3 reads CASGPGDREKLFF. The CDR3 nucleotides are TGTGCCAGCGGCCCGGGGGATCGAGAAAAACTGTTTTTT.

This clone was detected only a few times. The V and J genes are TRBV6-5 and TRBJ1-1; the D is unclear. CDR1 is MNHEY and CDR2 is SVGAGI in the germline V gene. This CDR3 is 13 amino acids long. V lost 2 bases and J 0 bases, leaving 4 bases between the germline ends. The CDR3 loop is CASSYIVNTEAFF. CDR3 bases: TGTGCCAGCAGTTACATCGTGAACACTGAAGCTTTCTTT.

The J gene is TRBJ1-1, the V gene TRBV11-2; unclear D gene. The V gene lost 4 bases and the J gene lost 2 bases, with 14 bases spanning the gap. CDR3 size: 15 residues. In germline, CDR1 is SGHAT, CDR2 FQNNGV. CDR3 bases: TGTGCCAGCAGCTCGGGGATGGGTCTCAACACTGAAGCTTTCTTT. It codes for CASSSGMGLNTEAFF.

The V gene is TRBV30, the J gene TRBJ1-2; 7 positions agree with TRBD1. With V trimmed by 5 bases and J by 3 bases, 12 bases remained unmatched. The germline CDR1 and CDR2 sequences are GTSNPN and SVGIG (reference sequence). CDR3 size: 15 residues. CDR3 in DNA: TGTGCCTGGGTTAGACCAGGGGGGTTGGACTATGGCTACACCTTC. Residues: CAWVRPGGLDYGYTF.

The chain links TRBV7-9 to TRBJ2-2, with D uncertain. V lost 6 bases to trimming and J lost 7 bases, with 6 bases between them. This CDR3 is 11 amino acids long. Germline V gene sequence: CDR1 SEHNR, CDR2 FQNEAQ (reference sequence). The CDR3: CASRSLGELFF. CDR3 sequence (DNA): TGTGCCAGCAGGTCACTCGGGGAGCTGTTTTTT.

This sequence joins TRBV18 and TRBJ1-3; no clear D. The length of the CDR3 is 16 residues. V was trimmed by 1 base and J by 0 bases, leaving 10 bases between them. CDR1 and CDR2 (germline): KGHSH, LQKENI. This CDR3 reads CASSPQVAGSGNTIYF. CDR3 bases: TGTGCCAGCTCACCACAGGTGGCAGGCTCTGGAAACACCATATATTTT.